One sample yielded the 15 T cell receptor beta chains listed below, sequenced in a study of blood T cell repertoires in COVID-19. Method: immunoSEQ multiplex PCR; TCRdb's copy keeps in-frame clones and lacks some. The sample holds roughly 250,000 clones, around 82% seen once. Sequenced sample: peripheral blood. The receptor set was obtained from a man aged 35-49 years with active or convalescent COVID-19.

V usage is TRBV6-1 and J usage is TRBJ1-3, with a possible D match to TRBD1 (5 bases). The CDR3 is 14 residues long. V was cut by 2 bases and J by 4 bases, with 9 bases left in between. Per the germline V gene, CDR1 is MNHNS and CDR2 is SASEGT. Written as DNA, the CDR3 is TGTGCCAGCAGTGAACAGGGAGGAGGAAACACCATATATTTT. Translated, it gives CASSEQGGGNTIYF.

The CDR3 protein is CASSPGQINNEQFF. CDR3 nucleotide sequence: TGTGCCAGCTCACCAGGACAGATTAACAATGAGCAGTTCTTC. The rearrangement links TRBV18 to TRBJ2-1; D might be TRBD1 (6 bases). The length of the CDR3 is 14 residues. V was cut by 2 bases and J by 5 bases, with 10 bases left in between. Germline V gene lookup returns CDR1 KGHSH and CDR2 LQKENI. The complete variable domain, with remaining parts taken from reference TRBV18 and TRBJ2-1, reads NAGVMQNPRHLVRRRGQEARLRCSPMKGHSHVYWYRQLPEEGLKFMVYLQKENIIDESGMPKERFSAEFPKEGPSILRIQQVVRGDSAAYFCASSPGQINNEQFFGPGTRLTVL.

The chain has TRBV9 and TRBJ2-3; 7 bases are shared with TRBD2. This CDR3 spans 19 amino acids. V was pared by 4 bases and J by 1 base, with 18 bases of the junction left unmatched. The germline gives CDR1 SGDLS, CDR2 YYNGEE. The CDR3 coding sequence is TGTGCCAGCAGCCCCGGCCCCATGGCAATAGCGGGTGGCACAGATACGCAGTATTTT. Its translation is CASSPGPMAIAGGTDTQYF. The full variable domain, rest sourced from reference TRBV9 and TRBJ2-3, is DSGVTQTPKHLITATGQRVTLRCSPRSGDLSVYWYQQSLDQGLQFLIQYYNGEERAKGNILERFSAQQFPDLHSELNLSSLELGDSALYFCASSPGPMAIAGGTDTQYFGPGTRLTVL.

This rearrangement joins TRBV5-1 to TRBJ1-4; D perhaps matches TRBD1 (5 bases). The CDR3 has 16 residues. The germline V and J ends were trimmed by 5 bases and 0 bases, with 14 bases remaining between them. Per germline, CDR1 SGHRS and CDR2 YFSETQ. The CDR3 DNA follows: TGCGCCAGCAGGTCAAAATTGACAGCAACTAATGAAAAACTGTTTTTT. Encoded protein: CASRSKLTATNEKLFF.

The CDR3 protein is CASSLVWGGATYNSPLHF. The CDR3 coding sequence is TGTGCCAGCAGCTTAGTATGGGGGGGGGCCACCTATAATTCACCCCTCCACTTT. The rearrangement joins TRBV7-2 to TRBJ1-6; perhaps TRBD1 as D (6 bases). In germline, CDR1 is SGHTA, CDR2 FQGNSA. Trimming stripped 1 base from V and 2 bases from J, with 15 bases between. This CDR3 is 18 amino acids long.

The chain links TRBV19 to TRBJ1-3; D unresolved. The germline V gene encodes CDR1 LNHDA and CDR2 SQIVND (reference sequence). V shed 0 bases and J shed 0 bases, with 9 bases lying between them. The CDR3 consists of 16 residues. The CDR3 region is CASSIDLRRSGNTIYF. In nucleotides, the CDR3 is TGTGCCAGTAGTATAGATCTGAGGCGCTCTGGAAACACCATATATTTT.

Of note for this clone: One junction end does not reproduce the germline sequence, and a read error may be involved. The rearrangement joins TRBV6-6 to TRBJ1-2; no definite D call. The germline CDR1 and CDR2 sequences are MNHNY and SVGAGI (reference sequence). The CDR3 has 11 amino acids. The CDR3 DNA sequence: TGCGCGAACTCCCGTGGCTATGGCTACACCTTC. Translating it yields CANSRGYGYTF.

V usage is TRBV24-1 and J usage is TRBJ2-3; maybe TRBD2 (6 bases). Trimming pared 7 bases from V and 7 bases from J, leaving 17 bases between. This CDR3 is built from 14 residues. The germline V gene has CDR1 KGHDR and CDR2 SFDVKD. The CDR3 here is CATSPRLVLNTQYF. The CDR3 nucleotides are TGTGCCACCAGCCCACGACTAGTTCTCAATACGCAGTATTTT.

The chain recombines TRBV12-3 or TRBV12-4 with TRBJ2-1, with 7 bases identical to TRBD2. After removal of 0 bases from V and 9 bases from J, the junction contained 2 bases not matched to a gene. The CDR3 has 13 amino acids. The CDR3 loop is CASSLAGGVEQFF. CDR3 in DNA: TGTGCCAGCAGTTTAGCGGGAGGGGTTGAGCAGTTCTTC.

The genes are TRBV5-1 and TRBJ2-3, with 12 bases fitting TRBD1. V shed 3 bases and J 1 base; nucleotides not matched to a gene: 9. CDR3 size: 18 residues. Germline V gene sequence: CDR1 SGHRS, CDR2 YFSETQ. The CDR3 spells CASSSSGTGGAGTDTQYF. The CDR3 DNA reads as TGCGCCAGCAGCTCCTCCGGGACAGGGGGCGCGGGCACAGATACGCAGTATTTT. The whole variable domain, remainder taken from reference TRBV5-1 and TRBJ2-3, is KAGVTQTPRYLIKTRGQQVTLSCSPISGHRSVSWYQQTPGQGLQFLFEYFSETQRNKGNFPGRFSGRQFSNSRSEMNVSTLELGDSALYLCASSSSGTGGAGTDTQYFGPGTRLTVL.

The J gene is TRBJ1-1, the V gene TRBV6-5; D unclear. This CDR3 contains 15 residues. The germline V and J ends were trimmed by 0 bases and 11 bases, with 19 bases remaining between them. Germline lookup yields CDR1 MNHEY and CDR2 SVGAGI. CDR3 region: CASSYSLGSALGAFF. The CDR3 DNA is TGTGCCAGCAGTTACTCTCTGGGGAGCGCTCTGGGTGCTTTCTTT.

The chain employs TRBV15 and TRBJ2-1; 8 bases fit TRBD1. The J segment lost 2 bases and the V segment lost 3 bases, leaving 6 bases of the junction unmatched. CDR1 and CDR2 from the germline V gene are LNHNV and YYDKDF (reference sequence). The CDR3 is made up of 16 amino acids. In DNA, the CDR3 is TGTGCCACCAGCAGGGACAGGGAACCCCCCTACAATGAGCAGTTCTTC. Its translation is CATSRDREPPYNEQFF.

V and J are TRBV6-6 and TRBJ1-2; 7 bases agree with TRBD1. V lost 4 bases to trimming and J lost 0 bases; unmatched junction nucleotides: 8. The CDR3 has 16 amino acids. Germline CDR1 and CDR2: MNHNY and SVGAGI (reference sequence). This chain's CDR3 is CASSFSDRAANYGYTF. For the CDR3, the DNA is TGTGCCAGCAGTTTCTCCGACAGGGCTGCTAACTATGGCTACACCTTC.

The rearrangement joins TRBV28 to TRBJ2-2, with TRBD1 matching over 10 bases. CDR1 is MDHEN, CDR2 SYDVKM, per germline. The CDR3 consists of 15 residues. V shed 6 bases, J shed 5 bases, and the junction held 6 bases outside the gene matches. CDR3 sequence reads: CASSLGTGVTGELFF. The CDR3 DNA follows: TGTGCCAGCAGCCTCGGGACAGGGGTAACCGGGGAGCTGTTTTTT.

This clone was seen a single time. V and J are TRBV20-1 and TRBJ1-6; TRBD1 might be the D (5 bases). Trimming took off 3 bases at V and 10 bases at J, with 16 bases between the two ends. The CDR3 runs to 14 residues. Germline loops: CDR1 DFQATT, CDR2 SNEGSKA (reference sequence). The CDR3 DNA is TGCAGTGCTAGTTCCGGACAAGGAGAATCACCCCTCCACTTT. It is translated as CSASSGQGESPLHF.